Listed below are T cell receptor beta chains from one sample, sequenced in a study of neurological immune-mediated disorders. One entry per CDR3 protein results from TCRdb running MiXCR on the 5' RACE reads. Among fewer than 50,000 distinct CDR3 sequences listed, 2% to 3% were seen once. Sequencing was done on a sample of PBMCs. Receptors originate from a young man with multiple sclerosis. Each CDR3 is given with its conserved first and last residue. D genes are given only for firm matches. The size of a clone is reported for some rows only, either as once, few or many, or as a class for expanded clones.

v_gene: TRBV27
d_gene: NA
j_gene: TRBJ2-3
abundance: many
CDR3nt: TGTGCCAGCAGTCCGTACGAGGGAGAGGGAGATACGCAGTATTTT
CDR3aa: CASSPYEGEGDTQYF

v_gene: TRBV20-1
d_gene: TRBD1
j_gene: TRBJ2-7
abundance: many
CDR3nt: TGCAGTGCTCATGGACAGGGGACGTACGAGCAGTACTTC
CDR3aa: CSAHGQGTYEQYF

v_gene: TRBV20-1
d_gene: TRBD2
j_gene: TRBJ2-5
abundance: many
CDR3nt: TGCAGTGCCGCCGGCACGAGAGCGGGGGAGAAGACCCAGTACTTC
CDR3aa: CSAAGTRAGEKTQYF

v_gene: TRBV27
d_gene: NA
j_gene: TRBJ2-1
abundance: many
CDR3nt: TGTGCCAGCGGCTTGGGGGGGGCGATAACCTGGGTCTTC
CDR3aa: CASGLGGAITWVF

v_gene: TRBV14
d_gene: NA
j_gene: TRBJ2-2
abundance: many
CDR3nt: TGTGCCAGCAGCCCTCAGTTCACCGGGGAGCTGTTTTTT
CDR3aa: CASSPQFTGELFF

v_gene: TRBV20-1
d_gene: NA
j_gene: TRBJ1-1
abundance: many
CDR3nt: TGCAGTGCTAGCTCCGAATGGCAGATGAACACTGAAGCTTTCTTT
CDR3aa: CSASSEWQMNTEAFF

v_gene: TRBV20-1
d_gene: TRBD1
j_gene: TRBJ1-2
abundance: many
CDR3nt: TGCAGTGCTAGTTTGACAGGGGGCACTAACTATGGCTACACCTTC
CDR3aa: CSASLTGGTNYGYTF

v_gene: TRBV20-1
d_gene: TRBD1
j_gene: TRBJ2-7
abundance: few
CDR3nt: TGCAGTGCTGTCCTTGGGTCAGGGGGACCCTACGAGCAGTACTTC
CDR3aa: CSAVLGSGGPYEQYF

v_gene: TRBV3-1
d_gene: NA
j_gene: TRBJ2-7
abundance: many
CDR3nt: TGTGCCAGCAGCCAAGATTGGCTAGCGTCCTACGAGCAGTACTTC
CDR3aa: CASSQDWLASYEQYF

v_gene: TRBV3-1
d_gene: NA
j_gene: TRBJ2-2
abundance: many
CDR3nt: TGTGCCAGCAGCCAATACAGGAACACCGGGGAGCTGTTTTTT
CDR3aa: CASSQYRNTGELFF

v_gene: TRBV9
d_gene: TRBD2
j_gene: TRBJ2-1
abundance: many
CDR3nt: TGTGCCAGCAGCGTAGTCCCTAGCGGGAGGGTTGCATCCTACAATGAGCAGTTCTTC
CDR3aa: CASSVVPSGRVASYNEQFF

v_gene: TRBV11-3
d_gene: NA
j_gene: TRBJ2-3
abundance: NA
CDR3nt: TGTGCCAGCAGCCTAGGCCGAGGGGACGGTGGCACAGATACGCAGTATTTT
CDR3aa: CASSLGRGDGGTDTQYF

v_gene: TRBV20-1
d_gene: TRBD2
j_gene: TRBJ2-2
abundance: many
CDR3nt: TGCAGTGCTAGGCAGACTAGCGGGAGCGCCGGGGAGCTGTTTTTT
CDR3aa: CSARQTSGSAGELFF

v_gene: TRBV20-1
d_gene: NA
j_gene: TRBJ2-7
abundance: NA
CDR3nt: TGCAGTGCTAGTCCCTCTATCCGGGACGGACTGTACGAGCAGTACTTC
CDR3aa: CSASPSIRDGLYEQYF

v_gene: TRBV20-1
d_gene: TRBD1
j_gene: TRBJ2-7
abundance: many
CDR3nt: TGCAGTGCTAGAAGACAGGGGGCTGACGAGCAGTACTTC
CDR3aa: CSARRQGADEQYF

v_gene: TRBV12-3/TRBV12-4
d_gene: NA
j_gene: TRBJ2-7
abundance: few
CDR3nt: TGTGCCAGCAGTTTAGAGGGCACTGGAAACTACGAGCAGTACTTC
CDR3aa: CASSLEGTGNYEQYF

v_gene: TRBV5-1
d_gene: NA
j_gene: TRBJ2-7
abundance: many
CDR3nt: TGCGCCAGCAGCTTACAGGGAAACGAGCAGTACTTC
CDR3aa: CASSLQGNEQYF

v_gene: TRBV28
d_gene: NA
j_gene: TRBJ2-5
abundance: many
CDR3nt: TGTGCCAGCAGTGCAGCAGGGGAGACCCAGTACTTC
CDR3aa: CASSAAGETQYF

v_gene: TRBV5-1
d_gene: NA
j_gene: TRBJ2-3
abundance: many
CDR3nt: TGCGCCAGCGGCTCGGAGGGCTACCTAGACACAGATACGCAGTATTTT
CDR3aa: CASGSEGYLDTDTQYF

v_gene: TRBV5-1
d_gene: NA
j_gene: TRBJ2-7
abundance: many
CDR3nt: TGCGCCAGCAGCTCACGGGTCTACGAGCAGTACTTC
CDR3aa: CASSSRVYEQYF

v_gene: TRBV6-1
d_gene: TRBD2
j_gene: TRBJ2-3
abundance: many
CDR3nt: TGTGCCAGTAAGAGCGGGGGGGCCGGAGCAGATACGCAGTATTTT
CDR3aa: CASKSGGAGADTQYF

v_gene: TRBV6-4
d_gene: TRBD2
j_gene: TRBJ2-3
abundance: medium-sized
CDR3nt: TGTGCCAGCAGTGAAGCGGGGGGCACAGATACGCAGTATTTT
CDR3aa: CASSEAGGTDTQYF

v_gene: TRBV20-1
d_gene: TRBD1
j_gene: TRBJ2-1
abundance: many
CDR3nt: TGCAGTGCTAGAGGGATTCGGACAGGGGTAAATGAGCAGTTCTTC
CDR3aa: CSARGIRTGVNEQFF

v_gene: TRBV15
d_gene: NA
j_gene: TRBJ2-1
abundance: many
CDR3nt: TGTGCCACCAGCAGAGATTTTTTGGCGGAGCAGTTCTTC
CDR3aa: CATSRDFLAEQFF

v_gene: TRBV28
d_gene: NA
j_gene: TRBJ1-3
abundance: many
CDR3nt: TGTGCCAGCAGTCCGCTAGGGGGTTTCTCTGGAAACACCATATATTTT
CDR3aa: CASSPLGGFSGNTIYF

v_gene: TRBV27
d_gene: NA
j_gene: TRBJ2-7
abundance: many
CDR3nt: TGTGCCAGCAGTTTATCGGCGGGATTTTCCTACGAGCAGTACTTC
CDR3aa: CASSLSAGFSYEQYF